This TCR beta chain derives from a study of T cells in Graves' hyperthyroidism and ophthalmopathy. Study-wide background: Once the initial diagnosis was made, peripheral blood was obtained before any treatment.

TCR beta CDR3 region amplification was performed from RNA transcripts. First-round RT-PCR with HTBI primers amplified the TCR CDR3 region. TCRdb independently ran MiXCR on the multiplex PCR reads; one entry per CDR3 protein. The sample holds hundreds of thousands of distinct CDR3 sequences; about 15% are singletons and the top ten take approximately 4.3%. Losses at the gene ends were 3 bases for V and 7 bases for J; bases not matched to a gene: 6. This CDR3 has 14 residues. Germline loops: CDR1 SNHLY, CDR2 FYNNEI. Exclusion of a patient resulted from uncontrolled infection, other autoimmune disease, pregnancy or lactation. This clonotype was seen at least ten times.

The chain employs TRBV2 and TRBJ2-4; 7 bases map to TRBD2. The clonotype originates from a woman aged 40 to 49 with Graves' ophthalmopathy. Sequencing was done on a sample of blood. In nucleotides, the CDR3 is TGTGCCAGCAGTGACCCGGGAGGAGATAACATTCAGTACTTC. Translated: CASSDPGGDNIQYF.